The 25 T cell receptor beta chains below come from one sample, sequenced in a study of T cells after yellow fever vaccination. MiXCR was run by TCRdb on the 5' RACE reads, yielding one entry per CDR3 protein. In the table there are about 250,000 distinct CDR3 sequences, roughly 4% of which are singletons. This specimen consisted of PBMCs, obtained 15 days after the yellow fever booster vaccination. These receptor sequences come from a man aged 18 to 30 who received the YFV17D yellow fever vaccine.

In this sample, this clonotype turned up many times. The gene calls are TRBV5-1 and TRBJ2-3; a possible D gene is TRBD1 (7 bases). There are 15 residues in the CDR3. Trimming removed 4 bases from V and 0 bases from J, with 12 bases in between. The germline V gene encodes CDR1 SGHRS and CDR2 YFSETQ. The CDR3 is CASSGGTVSTDTQYF. The CDR3 nucleotides are TGCGCCAGCAGCGGGGGGACAGTGAGCACAGATACGCAGTATTTT. The full variable domain, rest sourced from reference TRBV5-1 and TRBJ2-3, is KAGVTQTPRYLIKTRGQQVTLSCSPISGHRSVSWYQQTPGQGLQFLFEYFSETQRNKGNFPGRFSGRQFSNSRSEMNVSTLELGDSALYLCASSGGTVSTDTQYFGPGTRLTVL.

This clonotype was recorded many times. The chain joins TRBV7-2 to TRBJ2-1, with D possibly being TRBD2 (6 bases). V was clipped by 3 bases and J by 3 bases, with 12 bases between them. The CDR3 loop spans 15 amino acids. Germline V lookup: CDR1 SGHTA, CDR2 FQGNSA. CDR3 DNA sequence: TGTGCCAGCAGCTTTGTTCGGGGGAACTACAATGAGCAGTTCTTC. This sequence encodes CASSFVRGNYNEQFF.

This chain uses TRBV24-1 with TRBJ1-1, with D perhaps matching TRBD1 (5 bases). This CDR3 region has 13 residues. V was shortened by 3 bases and J by 10 bases, with 14 bases between the two germline ends. The germline CDR1 and CDR2 sequences are KGHDR and SFDVKD. The DNA for the CDR3 is TGTGCCACCAGTGATGGGGCAAATTTGAGAGCTTTCTTT. Translating it yields CATSDGANLRAFF.

Many counts were recorded for this clonotype. The chain is built from TRBV9 and TRBJ2-1; no definite D call. Trimming stripped 0 bases from V and 7 bases from J, with 8 bases between. The CDR3 loop spans 13 amino acids. Germline V gene lookup returns CDR1 SGDLS and CDR2 YYNGEE. The CDR3 DNA follows: TGTGCCAGCAGCGTAGCTCCCGGGAATGAGCAGTTCTTC. Translation gives CASSVAPGNEQFF.

The J gene is TRBJ2-7, the V gene TRBV6-2 or TRBV6-3; TRBD1 is a possible D gene (6 bases). V dropped 5 bases and J dropped 1 base, with 9 bases sitting between them. Per the germline V gene, CDR1 is MNHEY and CDR2 is SVGEGT. The CDR3 totals 13 residues. CDR3 amino acids: CASSRGCSYEQYV. The CDR3 bases are TGTGCCAGCAGTAGGGGGTGTTCCTACGAGCAGTACGTC.

This clonotype was observed at least ten times. The V and J genes are TRBV5-1 and TRBJ1-4, with a tentative D call TRBD1 (5 bases). The length of the CDR3 is 17 residues. Trimming left V 0 bases short and J 2 bases short, with 14 bases between. The germline gives CDR1 SGHRS, CDR2 YFSETQ. CDR3 nucleotides: TGCGCCAGCAGCTTGGAAGTCTGGGCAGGGACTAATGAAAAACTGTTTTTT. Amino acids: CASSLEVWAGTNEKLFF.

The sample holds many counts of this clonotype. The V and J genes are TRBV20-1 and TRBJ2-3, with 14 bases aligning to TRBD2. The germline V gene has CDR1 DFQATT and CDR2 SNEGSKA (reference sequence). Trimming took 6 bases from V and 3 from J; bases not matched to a gene: 8. The CDR3 contains 16 residues. This chain's CDR3 is CSALGTSGGDTDTQYF. DNA for the CDR3: TGCAGTGCCCTAGGGACTAGCGGGGGCGATACAGATACGCAGTATTTT.

This clonotype was found many times. V usage is TRBV7-9 and J usage is TRBJ2-1, with 7 positions matching TRBD1. This CDR3 comprises 14 residues. V lost 0 bases, J lost 9 bases, and 5 bases stayed unmatched. Germline CDR1 is SEHNR and CDR2 is FQNEAQ (reference sequence). CDR3 region: CASSLASSGGEQFF. The CDR3 DNA reads as TGTGCCAGCAGCTTAGCTAGCTCAGGGGGTGAGCAGTTCTTC.

The rearrangement links TRBV12-3 or TRBV12-4 to TRBJ1-1; D unresolved. This CDR3 has 13 amino acids. V shed 7 bases and J shed 3 bases, with 12 bases lying between them. CDR3 sequence reads: CASTIQLHTEAFF. The DNA for the CDR3 is TGTGCCAGCACCATACAACTTCACACTGAAGCTTTCTTT.

V is TRBV6-5 and J is TRBJ1-6; D ambiguous. The CDR3 length is 13 residues. Germline CDR1 MNHEY, CDR2 SVGAGI. V was shortened by 2 bases and J by 8 bases, with 7 bases between the two germline ends. The CDR3 loop is CASSYEGYSPLHF. The CDR3 DNA follows: TGTGCCAGCAGTTACGAAGGGTATTCACCCCTCCACTTT.

This clonotype was seen ten or more times. The chain employs TRBV11-2 and TRBJ2-1; no definite D call. V dropped 3 bases and J dropped 6 bases, with 9 bases sitting between them. The CDR3 spans 13 residues. CDR1 is SGHAT and CDR2 is FQNNGV in the germline V gene. Written as DNA, the CDR3 is TGTGCCAGCAGCTTTCGCCAAGTCAATGAGCAGTTCTTC. Its protein product is CASSFRQVNEQFF.

This clonotype came up many times. The chain combines TRBV6-6 with TRBJ2-2; D possibly matches TRBD1 or TRBD2 (6 bases each). The CDR3 runs 14 residues. The germline CDR1 and CDR2 sequences are MNHNY and SVGAGI (reference sequence). Trimming cost V 6 bases and J 8 bases, with 16 bases left between them. In DNA form, the CDR3 reads TGTGCCAGCAGGGAACCGAGGGGGGCGGGGGAGCTGTTTTTT. Its translation is CASREPRGAGELFF.

This clonotype was seen at least ten times. This chain connects TRBV27 to TRBJ1-2; no clear D. Germline V gene lookup returns CDR1 MNHEY and CDR2 SMNVEV (reference sequence). Trimming stripped 0 bases from V and 4 bases from J, with 6 bases between. The CDR3 consists of 13 residues. The CDR3 region has the DNA TGTGCCAGCAGTTTATCCAGGACCTATGGCTACACCTTC. It translates to CASSLSRTYGYTF.

The sample holds many counts of this clonotype. The J gene is TRBJ1-2, the V gene TRBV29-1; TRBD1 matches 9 bases. The CDR3 has 12 amino acids. After removal of 5 bases from V and 9 bases from J, the junction contained 7 bases not matched to a gene. Looked up from germline, CDR1 is SQVTM and CDR2 is ANQGSEA. DNA for the CDR3: TGCAGCGTTTACGGACAGGGGCTCCGCTACACCTTC. It codes for CSVYGQGLRYTF.

A few counts support this clonotype. The rearrangement joins TRBV30 to TRBJ1-2, with a tentative D call TRBD1 (6 bases). Germline V CDR1 and CDR2: GTSNPN, SVGIG (reference sequence). The V gene lost 4 bases and the J gene lost 1 base, with 10 bases spanning the gap. This CDR3 contains 13 residues. CDR3 in amino acids: CAWKWTVNYGYTF. DNA for the CDR3: TGTGCCTGGAAATGGACAGTTAACTATGGCTACACCTTC.

This clonotype was counted ten times or more. This rearrangement joins TRBV27 to TRBJ2-2; D possibly uses TRBD1 or TRBD2 (5 bases each). The CDR3 is made up of 16 amino acids. CDR1 is MNHEY, CDR2 SMNVEV, per germline (reference sequence). V lost 3 bases, J lost 1 base, and 12 bases lay in between. CDR3 bases: TGTGCCAGCAGTTTCGAGGGGCCTAAGAACACCGGGGAGCTGTTTTTT. The encoded protein is CASSFEGPKNTGELFF.

V is TRBV5-4 and J is TRBJ2-1; tentatively, D is TRBD2 (6 bases). CDR1 is SGHNT, CDR2 YYREEE, per germline (reference sequence). This CDR3 has 13 amino acids. V shed 6 bases and J shed 5 bases, with 12 bases lying between them. CDR3 coding DNA: TGTGCCAGCACCCGCCGGGAGAACAATGAGCAGTTCTTC. It encodes CASTRRENNEQFF.

This clonotype was counted many times. The chain couples TRBV15 to TRBJ2-1, with a possible D match to TRBD2 (6 bases). Trimming stripped 2 bases from V and 7 bases from J, with 18 bases between. CDR3 length: 16 residues. Germline CDR1 LNHNV, CDR2 YYDKDF (reference sequence). The CDR3 nucleotides read TGTGCCACCAGCAGAACCCATAGCGGTTTCCGTAATGAGCAGTTCTTC. Encoded protein: CATSRTHSGFRNEQFF.

This clonotype has at least ten counts. This rearrangement joins TRBV5-1 to TRBJ2-3; 9 bases line up with TRBD2. CDR1 SGHRS and CDR2 YFSETQ come from the germline V gene. The V segment lost 0 bases and the J segment 2 bases; nucleotides outside the gene matches: 7. CDR3 size: 17 residues. In DNA, the CDR3 is TGCGCCAGCAGCTTGGGTTGGCTAGCGGGGATCACAGATACGCAGTATTTT. Translated, it gives CASSLGWLAGITDTQYF.

A note on this clonotype: A junction boundary mismatches the germline segment, possibly from a read error. CDR3 coding DNA: TGTGCCAGCAGCTTAGTTTCCTCCGAGCAGTACTTC. This translates into CASSLVSSEQYF. This chain connects TRBV7-6 to TRBJ2-7; D remains unclear. The germline gives CDR1 SGHVS, CDR2 FNYEAQ. The CDR3 runs to 12 residues.

This clonotype was seen many times. This chain joins TRBV12-3 or TRBV12-4 and TRBJ2-7; TRBD2 matches 9 bases. CDR3 length: 14 residues. V lost 6 bases, J lost 6 bases, and 9 bases stayed unmatched. CDR3 region: CASRAGGGVGEQYF. The CDR3 bases are TGTGCCAGCAGAGCGGGGGGAGGTGTAGGCGAGCAGTACTTC.

This clonotype was recorded at least ten times. The chain combines TRBV3-1 with TRBJ1-2, with D tentatively TRBD1 (5 bases). Trimming took 0 bases from V and 4 from J, leaving 9 bases between them. Germline V gene data show CDR1 as LGHDT and CDR2 as YNNKEL (reference sequence). The CDR3 extends over 14 amino acids. CDR3 residues: CASSQERQSYGYTF. The CDR3 nucleotides are TGTGCCAGCAGCCAAGAACGACAGAGCTATGGCTACACCTTC.

This clonotype was detected ten times or more. The chain recombines TRBV28 with TRBJ1-1; TRBD1 is a possible D gene (5 bases). Trimming removed 6 bases from V and 2 bases from J, with 13 bases in between. The CDR3 is 14 amino acids. CDR1 is MDHEN, CDR2 SYDVKM, per germline. CDR3 loop: CASSHRTPNTEAFF. CDR3 nucleotide sequence: TGTGCCAGCAGCCACAGGACGCCAAACACTGAAGCTTTCTTT.

At least ten counts were recorded for this clonotype. The V gene is TRBV7-2, the J gene TRBJ2-1; 7 positions match TRBD2. The junction had 3 bases not matched to a gene; V was cut back by 1 base and J by 3 bases. The CDR3 extends over 15 amino acids. CDR1 and CDR2 from the germline V gene are SGHTA and FQGNSA. The CDR3 sequence: CASSLGGGGYNEQFF. The CDR3 bases are TGTGCCAGCAGCTTAGGCGGGGGAGGCTACAATGAGCAGTTCTTC.

Ten or more counts support this clonotype. V usage is TRBV4-2 and J usage is TRBJ2-2; 11 nucleotides agree with TRBD1. This CDR3 spans 16 amino acids. Germline V gene data show CDR1 as LGHNA and CDR2 as YNFKEQ. The ends lost 5 bases at V and 6 bases at J; junction bases unmatched: 8. The CDR3 DNA follows: TGTGCCAGCAGCGGACAGGGGGCTCGTCTAGCCGGGGAGCTGTTTTTT. Encoded protein: CASSGQGARLAGELFF.